A single sample gave rise to the 23 T cell receptor beta chains below, sequenced in a study of T cells in Graves' hyperthyroidism and ophthalmopathy. The investigators amplified TCR beta CDR3 regions from RNA transcripts. Primed by the HTBI set, a first-round RT-PCR was run on the TCR CDR3. Each CDR3 protein is one row after TCRdb ran MiXCR on the multiplex PCR reads. This sample carries about 200,000 distinct CDR3 sequences, about 15% of them seen once, and the ten largest clones take 53%. The sequencing input was blood. Every receptor here comes from a woman aged 45 to 65 with Graves' hyperthyroidism.

Many counts were recorded for this clonotype. J is TRBJ1-2 and V is TRBV7-3, with D unresolved. The V and J ends lost 2 bases and 7 bases respectively, with 14 bases between them. The germline V gene encodes CDR1 SGHTA and CDR2 FQGTGA. There are 14 residues in the CDR3. CDR3 nucleotide sequence: TGTGCCAGCAGCTTAGACGGCAGCCACCTTGGCTACACCTTC. As protein: CASSLDGSHLGYTF.

This clonotype appeared many times. The chain has TRBV20-1 and TRBJ2-3; D unresolved. The CDR3 is made up of 16 amino acids. Germline V gene lookup returns CDR1 DFQATT and CDR2 SNEGSKA (reference sequence). The V gene lost 0 bases and the J gene lost 0 bases, with 13 bases spanning the gap. The CDR3 DNA follows: TGCAGTGCTAGAGATCGGAAGAAGCGAAGCACAGATACGCAGTATTTT. Translating it yields CSARDRKKRSTDTQYF.

This clonotype was detected ten times or more. The chain has TRBV12-3 or TRBV12-4 and TRBJ2-5; 8 positions match TRBD2. This CDR3 is built from 17 residues. V lost 4 bases to trimming and J lost 2 bases; unmatched junction nucleotides: 12. The CDR3 is CASSSGVASGLQETQYF. DNA for the CDR3: TGTGCCAGCAGTTCCGGGGTGGCTAGCGGGCTACAAGAGACCCAGTACTTC.

This clonotype was recorded many times. This chain uses TRBV10-3 with TRBJ1-1; tentatively, D is TRBD1 (6 bases). The CDR3 has 16 amino acids. Trimming took 0 bases from V and 0 from J, leaving 11 bases between them. Germline CDR1 ENHRY, CDR2 SYGVKD. CDR3 nucleotide sequence: TGTGCCATCAGTGAGTCGGCAGGGGTTTTGAACACTGAAGCTTTCTTT. Translation gives CAISESAGVLNTEAFF.

The chain has TRBV28 and TRBJ1-1; D is ambiguous. Germline V CDR1 and CDR2: MDHEN, SYDVKM. The CDR3 runs to 13 residues. V lost 8 bases and J lost 1, with 11 bases in between. The CDR3 DNA follows: TGTGCCAGCGCCAGGCGGGGGAACACTGAAGCTTTCTTT. Translation gives CASARRGNTEAFF.

To note about this clonotype: The junction and the germline gene differ at one end; a read error may be behind it. V gene TRBV4-2 combines with J gene TRBJ2-5; possible D gene TRBD1, 5 bases. The CDR3 totals 13 residues. Germline loops: CDR1 LGHNA, CDR2 YNFKEQ. CDR3 in DNA: TGTGCCAGCAGCAAAGACAGAGAAGAGACCCAGTACTTC. As protein: CASSKDREETQYF.

This clonotype was detected ten times or more. The chain has TRBV12-3 or TRBV12-4 and TRBJ1-2; 7 bases agree with TRBD1. J gave up 4 bases and V 6 bases, and 11 bases lay outside the gene matches. CDR3 length: 15 residues. CDR3 DNA: TGTGCCAGCAGGGCCTCCGACAGGGCCTCCTATGGCTACACCTTC. Residues: CASRASDRASYGYTF.

The chain carries TRBV6-1 and TRBJ2-7; TRBD2 agrees at 12 bases. V shed 5 bases and J 3 bases; nucleotides not matched to a gene: 5. Germline V gene sequence: CDR1 MNHNS, CDR2 SASEGT. The CDR3 spans 15 residues. The CDR3: CASSPTSGSHYEQYF. DNA for the CDR3: TGTGCCAGCAGTCCGACTAGCGGGAGTCACTACGAGCAGTACTTC.

The J gene is TRBJ2-7, the V gene TRBV20-1, with TRBD2 identical over 12 bases. The V segment lost 6 bases and the J segment 0 bases; nucleotides outside the gene matches: 3. Germline V CDR1 and CDR2: DFQATT, SNEGSKA (reference sequence). The CDR3 is 14 residues long. In DNA form, the CDR3 reads TGCAGTGCAAGGACTAGCGGGACCTCCTACGAGCAGTACTTC. It yields the protein CSARTSGTSYEQYF.

This clonotype showed up many times. The chain employs TRBV2 and TRBJ2-1; 7 nucleotides align to TRBD2. The V segment lost 2 bases and the J segment 0 bases; nucleotides outside the gene matches: 7. Looked up from germline, CDR1 is SNHLY and CDR2 is FYNNEI. CDR3 length equals 17 residues. CDR3 region: CASSEPIGGVSYNEQFF. The CDR3 nucleotides are TGTGCCAGCAGTGAACCTATTGGGGGGGTCTCCTACAATGAGCAGTTCTTC.

This clonotype was seen repeatedly, ten times or more. This chain uses TRBV27 with TRBJ2-3; the D gene is possibly TRBD2 (6 bases). Trimming left V 6 bases short and J 4 bases short, with 20 bases between. Germline V CDR1 and CDR2: MNHEY, SMNVEV (reference sequence). This CDR3 has 16 amino acids. Here the CDR3 DNA reads TGTGCCAGCAGCATTATCGGGACCTGGGGGGCAGATACGCAGTATTTT. It translates to CASSIIGTWGADTQYF.

The V and J genes are TRBV3-1 and TRBJ2-3; no firm D call. CDR1 is LGHDT and CDR2 is YNNKEL in the germline V gene (reference sequence). CDR3 length: 12 amino acids. V lost 4 bases and J 8 bases, leaving 10 bases between the germline ends. CDR3: CASSPLLGTQYF. The DNA of the CDR3 is TGTGCCAGCAGCCCACTTTTGGGTACGCAGTATTTT.

The chain links TRBV5-5 to TRBJ1-1; tentatively, D is TRBD1 (6 bases). From germline, CDR1 is SGHKS and CDR2 YYEKEE (reference sequence). The ends were cut back, 5 bases at V and 0 bases at J, with 14 bases in the middle. The CDR3 is made up of 15 amino acids. Here the CDR3 DNA reads TGTGCCAGCAGGCCTCCCGGGACAATGAACACTGAAGCTTTCTTT. Its translation is CASRPPGTMNTEAFF.

At least ten counts were recorded for this clonotype. CDR3 amino acids: CATGRGAYEQYF. CDR3 in DNA: TGTGCCACCGGGCGAGGGGCTTACGAGCAGTACTTC. This chain uses TRBV12-3 or TRBV12-4 with TRBJ2-7; D possibly uses TRBD1 or TRBD2 (5 bases each). There are 12 residues in the CDR3. V was pared by 10 bases and J by 4 bases, with 14 bases between.

The rearrangement uses TRBV7-9 and TRBJ2-2; D is possibly TRBD1 (6 bases). The CDR3 loop spans 18 amino acids. The V end lost 5 bases, the J end lost 4 bases, and 23 bases lay between the germline ends. CDR1 is SEHNR and CDR2 is FQNEAQ in the germline V gene (reference sequence). The CDR3: CASSRGGQLYGGTGELFF. CDR3 bases: TGTGCCAGCAGCCGTGGCGGACAGCTCTATGGGGGCACCGGGGAGCTGTTTTTT. The variable domain in full, completed from reference TRBV7-9 and TRBJ2-2, reads DTGVSQNPRHKITKRGQNVTFRCDPISEHNRLYWYRQTLGQGPEFLTYFQNEAQLEKSRLLSDRFSAERPKGSFSTLEIQRTEQGDSAMYLCASSRGGQLYGGTGELFFGEGSRLTVL.

The V call is TRBV10-3, the J call TRBJ2-2; 11 bases fit TRBD2. V gave up 4 bases and J gave up 5 bases; unmatched junction bases: 6. This CDR3 comprises 16 residues. CDR1 is ENHRY and CDR2 is SYGVKD in the germline V gene. This CDR3 reads CAISADLAGGTGELFF. CDR3 bases: TGTGCCATCAGTGCAGACCTAGCGGGAGGTACCGGGGAGCTGTTTTTT.

The V and J genes are TRBV7-9 and TRBJ2-7; perhaps TRBD2 as D (5 bases). Germline V gene lookup returns CDR1 SEHNR and CDR2 FQNEAQ (reference sequence). The CDR3 is 13 amino acids. Trimming pared 1 base from V and 3 bases from J, leaving 7 bases between. The CDR3 sequence: CASSLEADYEQYF. CDR3 nucleotide sequence: TGTGCCAGCAGCTTAGAAGCGGACTACGAGCAGTACTTC.

The sample holds a few counts of this clonotype. The chain is built from TRBV29-1 and TRBJ2-3, with D unresolved. Germline V gene lookup returns CDR1 SQVTM and CDR2 ANQGSEA. This CDR3 has 12 residues. Trimming removed 8 bases at V and 4 bases at J, with 13 bases between. DNA for the CDR3: TGCAGCCCCAGAGTAGGGTCAGATACGCAGTATTTT. The encoded protein is CSPRVGSDTQYF.

This clonotype was recorded at least ten times. The DNA for the CDR3 is TGTGCCAGCGAGGGGGGGAACTCCTACAATGAGCAGTTCTTC. Its translation is CASEGGNSYNEQFF. This chain links TRBV12-3 or TRBV12-4 with TRBJ2-1; D perhaps matches TRBD2 (7 bases). This CDR3 is 14 amino acids long. The ends were cut back, 8 bases at V and 0 bases at J, with 11 bases in the middle.

This clonotype occurred a few times. This chain links TRBV6-1 with TRBJ1-4; 8 bases match TRBD1. The CDR3 contains 14 residues. V lost 9 bases to trimming and J lost 6 bases; unmatched junction nucleotides: 9. Germline values: CDR1 MNHNS, CDR2 SASEGT. In DNA, the CDR3 is TGTGCCAGTAGGAAGGACAGGGTGGATGAAAAACTGTTTTTT. This sequence encodes CASRKDRVDEKLFF.

The table lists this clonotype with many counts. The chain links TRBV7-3 to TRBJ2-1; 14 positions match TRBD2. The CDR3 is 17 residues long. The ends lost 7 bases at V and 9 bases at J; junction bases unmatched: 14. CDR1 and CDR2 from the germline V gene are SGHTA and FQGTGA. The DNA of the CDR3 is TGTGCCAGCATAAGCTCTGGGACTAGCGGGAGAAGGGGTGAGCAGTTCTTC. The encoded protein is CASISSGTSGRRGEQFF.

Only a few counts were recorded for this clonotype. The CDR3 sequence is CSAESGRDGELFF. The CDR3 nucleotides read TGCAGTGCCGAATCCGGACGAGACGGGGAGCTGTTTTTT. The chain carries TRBV20-1 and TRBJ2-2; D remains ambiguous. CDR1 and CDR2 (germline): DFQATT, SNEGSKA (reference sequence). The CDR3 loop spans 13 amino acids. V lost 6 bases, J lost 7 bases, and 15 bases lay in between.

J is TRBJ2-7 and V is TRBV19; D unresolved. The CDR3 length is 14 residues. Germline CDR1 is LNHDA and CDR2 is SQIVND (reference sequence). The V gene lost 2 bases and the J gene lost 7 bases, with 15 bases spanning the gap. CDR3 sequence reads: CASSIPGPPREQYF. Here the CDR3 DNA reads TGTGCCAGTAGTATACCGGGTCCCCCTAGAGAGCAGTACTTC. Drawing the rest from reference TRBV19 and TRBJ2-7, the complete variable domain is DGGITQSPKYLFRKEGQNVTLSCEQNLNHDAMYWYRQDPGQGLRLIYYSQIVNDFQKGDIAEGYSVSREKKESFPLTVTSAQKNPTAFYLCASSIPGPPREQYFGPGTRLTVT.